The rows below give T cell receptor beta chains drawn from one sample of a study of blood T cells in healthy people across ages. TCRdb reprocessed the 5' RACE reads via MiXCR and lists one record per CDR3 protein. The sample includes fewer than 600,000 distinct CDR3 sequences, roughly a quarter of them seen just once. These data also formed part of another study, on T cells of mothers and their children.

The sequenced material came from blood. All receptors come from a boy younger than 10 in good health. CDR3s include the opening cysteine and the closing phenylalanine or tryptophan. D genes are given only for firm matches. Clone sizes are given selectively: once, few, many, or a class where the clone is expanded.

v_gene,d_gene,j_gene,abundance,len,CDR3nt,CDR3aa
TRBV7-2,.,TRBJ2-3,few,14,TGTGCCAGCAGCTTAGGATCGCGGTTAGATACGCAGTATTTT,CASSLGSRLDTQYF
TRBV7-2,.,TRBJ2-6,.,15,TGTGCCAGCAGCTGGGGTGGCTCTGGGGCCAACGTCCTGACTTTC,CASSWGGSGANVLTF
TRBV6-2/TRBV6-3,.,TRBJ1-1,few,16,TGTGCCAGCAGACGCCGGGACCGCAATCTGAACACTGAAGCTTTCTTT,CASRRRDRNLNTEAFF
TRBV20-1,.,TRBJ1-2,.,14,TGCAGTGCTATCCCCCGGGACCCTAACTATGGCTACACCTTC,CSAIPRDPNYGYTF
TRBV4-1,TRBD1,TRBJ2-4,.,17,TGCGCCAGCAGCCAAGTCCTGTTTGACAGGGGGAAAAACATTCAGTACTTC,CASSQVLFDRGKNIQYF
TRBV20-1,.,TRBJ2-5,.,12,TGCAGTGCTAGTATCTTCGCGGAGACCCAGTACTTC,CSASIFAETQYF
TRBV24-1,TRBD2,TRBJ2-3,.,16,TGTGCCACCAGTGACCCCGGGAGGGTAGCGACAGATACGCAGTATTTT,CATSDPGRVATDTQYF
TRBV27,TRBD1,TRBJ2-5,.,15,TGTGCCAGCAGTACCGGACAGGGTGGGTCAGAGACCCAGTACTTC,CASSTGQGGSETQYF
TRBV30,TRBD2,TRBJ2-5,.,15,TGTGCCTGGAGTGCTGGGACTAGCCCTGCCAGGGCCCAGTACTTC,CAWSAGTSPARAQYF
TRBV25-1,TRBD1,TRBJ1-2,.,14,TGTGCCAGCAGTGACCGGGACAGGTTCTATGGCTACACCTTC,CASSDRDRFYGYTF
TRBV18,.,TRBJ2-6,few,18,TGTGCCAGCTCGCCACTCAACACGGAGAGGTCTGTGGCCAACGTCCCGACTTTC,CASSPLNTERSVANVPTF
TRBV30,.,TRBJ1-3,.,17,TGTGCCTGGAGTGTAGACCCCCGGCGGAACTCTGGAAACACCATATATTTT,CAWSVDPRRNSGNTIYF
TRBV14,TRBD2,TRBJ2-2,few,14,TGTGCCAGCAGCCAACTAGCGGGAGCCGGGGAGCTGTTTTTT,CASSQLAGAGELFF
TRBV5-1,.,TRBJ2-7,many,15,TGCGCCAGCAGCTTGGATAGAGGTTTTTCCTACGAGCAGTACTTC,CASSLDRGFSYEQYF
TRBV21-1,.,TRBJ2-7,few,13,TGTGCCAGCAGCAATTCGGATTCCTACGAGCAGTACTTC,CASSNSDSYEQYF
TRBV15,TRBD2,TRBJ2-1,few,16,TGTGCCACCAGCAAGGCCGGGACTAGCGTCTACAATGAGCAGTTCTTC,CATSKAGTSVYNEQFF
TRBV25-1,.,TRBJ2-1,.,16,TGTGCCAGCAGTGAAATTGGGACTGCGACCCCTGGAGAGCAGTTCTTC,CASSEIGTATPGEQFF
TRBV9,.,TRBJ1-2,few,12,TGTGCCAGCAGCGCCGTTCGGGCAGGCTACACCTTC,CASSAVRAGYTF
TRBV15,TRBD2,TRBJ2-1,.,17,TGTGCCACCAGCCAAGCGAAGGGACTAGCGGGGGCCAATGAGCAGTTCTTC,CATSQAKGLAGANEQFF
TRBV29-1,.,TRBJ2-7,many,13,TGCAGCGTTGAAGATCCGGGTTTCGGGGAGCAGTACTTC,CSVEDPGFGEQYF
TRBV7-2,TRBD2,TRBJ2-5,.,15,TGTGCCAGCAGCTTAGATAGCGGGAGAACGGAGACCCAGTACTTC,CASSLDSGRTETQYF
TRBV12-3/TRBV12-4,.,TRBJ1-2,.,14,TGTGCCAGCAGTTTAGCGGGCAGACACTATGGCTACACCTTC,CASSLAGRHYGYTF
TRBV6-2/TRBV6-3,.,TRBJ1-5,few,13,TGTGCCAGCGAGTTGTCGGGCAATCAGCCCCAGCATTTT,CASELSGNQPQHF
TRBV6-5,.,TRBJ1-3,few,14,TGTGCCAGCAGCCCGGGGATTGGGGGAAACACCATATATTTT,CASSPGIGGNTIYF
TRBV19,.,TRBJ2-4,.,12,TGTGCTGAAACGCCCGACAAAAGCATTCAGTACTTC,CAETPDKSIQYF
TRBV2,TRBD2,TRBJ2-3,.,15,TGTGCCAGCAGCCGACTAGCGGGAGCCGGAGATACGCAGTATTTT,CASSRLAGAGDTQYF
TRBV9,TRBD1,TRBJ2-3,.,15,TGTGCCAGCAGCGTGGACAGGGAATTTACAGATACGCAGTATTTT,CASSVDREFTDTQYF
TRBV6-1,.,TRBJ2-7,.,13,TGTGCCAGCAGTAACCACATTGGCTACGAGCAGTACTTC,CASSNHIGYEQYF
TRBV6-5,.,TRBJ1-1,once,13,TGTGCCAGCAGTTACCGGGACAACACTGAAGCTTTCTTT,CASSYRDNTEAFF
TRBV7-9,.,TRBJ2-7,.,13,TGTGCCAGCAGCAACGGGGGAAGTAAAGAGCAGTACTTC,CASSNGGSKEQYF
TRBV6-5,.,TRBJ1-1,few,12,TGTGCCAGCAGACGAACGTGGACTGAAGCTTTCTTT,CASRRTWTEAFF
TRBV12-3/TRBV12-4,TRBD2,TRBJ2-5,few,15,TGTGCCAGCAGTTTTTCGGTTAGCGGGTCGGAGACCCAGTACTTC,CASSFSVSGSETQYF
TRBV15,.,TRBJ2-1,few,18,TGTGCCACCAGCAGAGATCTTCCCAGCTTCCATACGGACAATGAGCAGTTCTTC,CATSRDLPSFHTDNEQFF
TRBV7-2,.,TRBJ2-5,.,15,TGTGCCAGCAGGGGCGGCCAACAGCCCCAAGAGACCCAGTACTTC,CASRGGQQPQETQYF
TRBV4-1,TRBD1,TRBJ1-2,.,16,TGCGCCAGCAGCCAAGCCTCCGGACAGGGGATCTATGGCTACACCTTC,CASSQASGQGIYGYTF
TRBV6-2/TRBV6-3,TRBD2,TRBJ2-4,few,16,TGTGCCAGCAGACCCCCGGGACTAGCGGGAGCAAACATTCAGTACTTC,CASRPPGLAGANIQYF
TRBV5-1,TRBD2,TRBJ2-7,.,17,TGCGCCAGCAGCCGCAGACTAGCGGGGGGGCCTAGCCACGAGCAGTACTTC,CASSRRLAGGPSHEQYF
TRBV5-5,.,TRBJ2-6,.,16,TGTGCCAGCAGCTTAAGGACAGCCTCTGGGGCCAACGTCCTGACTTTC,CASSLRTASGANVLTF
TRBV3-1,.,TRBJ2-5,.,14,TGTGCCAGCAGCCAGTGGGAAACTTCAGAGACCCAGTACTTC,CASSQWETSETQYF